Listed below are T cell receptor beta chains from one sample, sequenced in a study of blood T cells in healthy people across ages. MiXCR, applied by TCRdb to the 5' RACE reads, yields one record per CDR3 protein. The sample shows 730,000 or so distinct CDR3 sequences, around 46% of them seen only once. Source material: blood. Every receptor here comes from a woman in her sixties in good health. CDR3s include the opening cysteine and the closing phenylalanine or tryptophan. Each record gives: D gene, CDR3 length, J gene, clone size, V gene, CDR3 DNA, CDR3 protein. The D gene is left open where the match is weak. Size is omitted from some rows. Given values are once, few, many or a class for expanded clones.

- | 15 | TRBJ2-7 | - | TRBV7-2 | TGTGCCAGCAGCTTAGAACCAGGGTTGCCCTACGAGCAGTACTTC | CASSLEPGLPYEQYF
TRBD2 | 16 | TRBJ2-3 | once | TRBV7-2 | TGTGCCAGCGGCTTAGACCGAGCGGGAGGCGAGGATACGCAGTATTTT | CASGLDRAGGEDTQYF
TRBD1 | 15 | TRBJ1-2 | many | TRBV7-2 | TGTGCCAGCAGCTTAGGACAGGGGGAATCCTATGGCTACACCTTC | CASSLGQGESYGYTF
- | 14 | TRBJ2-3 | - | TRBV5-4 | TGTGCCAGCAGCTTGGAACCCGGGACAGATACGCAGTATTTT | CASSLEPGTDTQYF
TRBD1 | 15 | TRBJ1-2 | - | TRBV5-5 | TGTGCCAGCAGCCTTGGGACAGGGTCATCATATGGCTACACCTTC | CASSLGTGSSYGYTF
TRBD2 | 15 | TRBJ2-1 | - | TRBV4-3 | TGCGCCAGCAGCCAAGGTCCTAATAGCGGGGGAGAGCAGTTCTTC | CASSQGPNSGGEQFF
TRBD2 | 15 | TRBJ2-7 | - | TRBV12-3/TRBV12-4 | TGTGCCAGCAGTTTAATGCCGGGGGGATCCTACGAGCAGTACTTC | CASSLMPGGSYEQYF
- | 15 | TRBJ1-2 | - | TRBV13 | TGTGCCAGCAACGGTTTTCCCACGGTAGGATATGGCTACACCTTC | CASNGFPTVGYGYTF
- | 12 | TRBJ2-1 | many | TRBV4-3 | TGCGCCAGCAGCCATGGTTCGAATGAGCAGTTCTTC | CASSHGSNEQFF
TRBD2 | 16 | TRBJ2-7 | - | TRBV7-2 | TGTGCCAGCAGCTCCTTAGCGGGGCGCTCCTACAATGAGCAGTACTTC | CASSSLAGRSYNEQYF
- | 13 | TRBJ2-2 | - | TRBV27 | TGTGCCAGCTCTCTGAGTTGGACCGGGGAGCTGTTTTTT | CASSLSWTGELFF
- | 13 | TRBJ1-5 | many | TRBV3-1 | TGTGCCAGCAGCCAAGGGGGCAATCAGCCCCAGCATTTT | CASSQGGNQPQHF
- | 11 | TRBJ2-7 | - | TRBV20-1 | TGCAGTGCGAGCAGCACCTACGAGCAGTACTTC | CSASSTYEQYF
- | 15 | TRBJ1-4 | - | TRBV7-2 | TGTGCCAGCAGTCCTAACGGGGGTAGCAGTGAAAAACTGTTTTTT | CASSPNGGSSEKLFF
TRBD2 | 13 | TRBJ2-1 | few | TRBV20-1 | TGCAGTGCTAGCGGGACTAGCGGGAGTGAGCAGTTCTTC | CSASGTSGSEQFF
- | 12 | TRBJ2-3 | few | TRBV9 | TGTGCCAGCAGCGTAGAAGGATATACGCAGTATTTT | CASSVEGYTQYF
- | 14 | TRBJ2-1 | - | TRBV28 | TGTGCCAGCAGTCGGGCTAGCTCCTACAATGAGCAGTTCTTC | CASSRASSYNEQFF
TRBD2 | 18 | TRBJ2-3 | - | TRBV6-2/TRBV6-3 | TGTGCCAGCAGTTACTCGACTAGCAGGAGCCCTAGCACAGATACGCAGTATTTT | CASSYSTSRSPSTDTQYF
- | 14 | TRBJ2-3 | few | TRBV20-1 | TGCAGTGCTAGTGGACGGGACCGCACAGATACGCAGTATTTT | CSASGRDRTDTQYF
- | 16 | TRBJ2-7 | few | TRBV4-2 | TGTGTCAGCAGCCAAGATCAGGGGGGTAGGGCCTACGAGCAGTACTTC | CVSSQDQGGRAYEQYF
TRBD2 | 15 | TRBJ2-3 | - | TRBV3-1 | TGTGCCAGCAGCGACGCGGGGGGGCCGACAGATACGCAGTATTTT | CASSDAGGPTDTQYF
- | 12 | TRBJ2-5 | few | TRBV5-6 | TGTGCCAGCAGCTTGGGGGATAAAGTGCAGTACTTC | CASSLGDKVQYF
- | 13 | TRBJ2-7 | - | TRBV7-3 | TGTGCCAGCAGTTCTGACGGAACCTACGAGCAGTACTTC | CASSSDGTYEQYF
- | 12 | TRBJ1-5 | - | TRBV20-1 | TGCAGTGCTAGAGAAGGGTACCAGCCCCAGCATTTT | CSAREGYQPQHF
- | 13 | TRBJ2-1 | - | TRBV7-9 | TGTGCCATGGCAGGGGGGGCGCACAATGAGCAGTTCTTC | CAMAGGAHNEQFF
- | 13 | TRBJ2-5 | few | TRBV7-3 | TGTGCCAGCAGCTCGCTAGCGAGCGAGACCCAGTACTTC | CASSSLASETQYF
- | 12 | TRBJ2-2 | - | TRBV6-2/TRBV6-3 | TGTGTCAGCGGTTTAACCACCGGGGAGCTGTTTTTT | CVSGLTTGELFF
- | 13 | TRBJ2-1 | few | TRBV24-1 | TGTGCCACCAGTGATGCGAGTTTAGGTGAGCAGTTCTTC | CATSDASLGEQFF
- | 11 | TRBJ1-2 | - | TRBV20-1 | TGCAGTGCTACTGCTAACTATGGCTACACCTTC | CSATANYGYTF
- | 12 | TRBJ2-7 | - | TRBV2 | TGTGCCAGCAACCGAGACGTTTACGAGCAGTACTTC | CASNRDVYEQYF
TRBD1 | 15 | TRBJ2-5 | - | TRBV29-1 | TGCAGCGTGGAGATGATAGGGGACAGCCAAGAGACCCAGTACTTC | CSVEMIGDSQETQYF
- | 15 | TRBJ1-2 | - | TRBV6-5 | TGTGCCAGCAGTTACTCGACTCTGGGGGCCTATGGCTACACCTTC | CASSYSTLGAYGYTF
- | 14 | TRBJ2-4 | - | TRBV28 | TGTGCCACCTATCCTTTGGGTGCCCAAGACATTCAGTACTTC | CATYPLGAQDIQYF
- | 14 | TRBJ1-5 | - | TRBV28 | TGTGCCAGCAGTTTCATAGGAGGCAATCAGCCCCAGCATTTT | CASSFIGGNQPQHF
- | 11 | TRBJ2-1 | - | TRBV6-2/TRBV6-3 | TGTGCCAGCACTCACGGCCATGAGCAGTTCTTC | CASTHGHEQFF
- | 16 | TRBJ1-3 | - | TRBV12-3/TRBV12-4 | TGTGCCAGCAGTTTCACCGCAGGGATAAGCGGAAACACCATATATTTT | CASSFTAGISGNTIYF
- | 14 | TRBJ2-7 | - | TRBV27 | TGTGCCAGCAGTTCCCGGACACATTCCTACGAGCAGTACTTC | CASSSRTHSYEQYF
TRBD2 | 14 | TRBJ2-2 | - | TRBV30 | TGTGCCTGGAAGCGGGGGGGCCTCACCGGGGAGCTGTTTTTT | CAWKRGGLTGELFF
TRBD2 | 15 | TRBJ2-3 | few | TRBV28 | TGTGCCAGCAGTCCCCAGCTAGCGGGGCAAGATACGCAGTATTTT | CASSPQLAGQDTQYF
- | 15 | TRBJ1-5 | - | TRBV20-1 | TGCAGTGTACCACGGCAGGACTATAGCAATCAGCCCCAGCATTTT | CSVPRQDYSNQPQHF
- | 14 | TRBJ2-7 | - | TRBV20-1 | TGCAGTGCTAGAGATCCCACAGACCCCTACGAGCAGTACTTC | CSARDPTDPYEQYF
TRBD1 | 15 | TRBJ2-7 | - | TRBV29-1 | TGCAGCGTTGCCGATGCGGGACAGGGGACATACGAGCAGTACTTC | CSVADAGQGTYEQYF
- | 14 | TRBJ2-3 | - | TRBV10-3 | TGTGCCATCAAGAACAAATATAGCACAGATACGCAGTATTTT | CAIKNKYSTDTQYF
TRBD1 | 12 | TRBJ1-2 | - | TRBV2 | TGTGCCAGCGGACAGGCGAACTATGGCTACACCTTC | CASGQANYGYTF
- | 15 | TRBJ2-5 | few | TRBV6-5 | TGTGCCAGCAGTACCTCGCTTCAGGGAGCTGAGACCCAGTACTTC | CASSTSLQGAETQYF